This entry lists 32 T cell receptor beta chains sequenced from one sample in a study of blood T cell repertoires in COVID-19. The method was immunoSEQ multiplex PCR; TCRdb's version includes in-frame clones alone and lacks a portion of them. The sample has 150,000 to 200,000 clones, approximately 80% seen once. The source material was peripheral blood. The receptors were gathered from a man in his sixties with acute or convalescent COVID-19.

This chain links TRBV6-5 with TRBJ1-3, with D unresolved. The CDR3 spans 13 residues. Germline loops: CDR1 MNHEY, CDR2 SVGAGI. V was shortened by 5 bases and J by 6 bases, with 11 bases between the two germline ends. The CDR3 region has the DNA TGTGCCAGCAGTCGGCGGTCAACAAACACCATATATTTT. Encoded protein: CASSRRSTNTIYF.

The chain links TRBV19 to TRBJ2-3; 9 nucleotides match TRBD2. This CDR3 is 16 amino acids long. Unmatched junction bases numbered 12, after V lost 6 bases and J lost 5 bases. From germline, CDR1 is LNHDA and CDR2 SQIVND (reference sequence). CDR3 amino acids: CASSSLFERGVDTQYF. Here the CDR3 DNA reads TGTGCCAGTAGCTCCCTATTTGAGCGGGGGGTAGATACGCAGTATTTT.

The CDR3: CSVNQDRNTGELFF. The CDR3 coding sequence is TGCAGCGTTAATCAGGACAGGAACACCGGGGAGCTGTTTTTT. The chain employs TRBV29-1 and TRBJ2-2, with D possibly being TRBD1 (6 bases). CDR1 SQVTM and CDR2 ANQGSEA come from the germline V gene. This CDR3 region has 14 residues. V was pared by 5 bases and J by 1 base, with 11 bases between.

A few counts support this clone. The chain joins TRBV3-1 (or the pseudogene TRBV3-2) to TRBJ2-5; TRBD1 agrees at 7 bases. Germline loops: CDR1 LGHDT, CDR2 YNNKEL (reference sequence). CDR3 length equals 15 residues. The ends lost 6 bases at V and 2 bases at J; junction bases unmatched: 9. The CDR3 reads CASSKTGARQETQYF. In DNA, the CDR3 is TGTGCCAGCAGTAAAACAGGGGCAAGACAAGAGACCCAGTACTTC.

The genes are TRBV5-1 and TRBJ1-6, with 7 bases matching TRBD1. V trimming: 5 bases; J trimming: 0 bases; junction bases outside the gene matches: 5. Germline loops: CDR1 SGHRS, CDR2 YFSETQ. The CDR3 sequence is 16 residues long. CDR3 DNA sequence: TGCGCCAGCAGTGGGGGACAGAGCTCCTATAATTCACCCCTCCACTTT. Amino acid sequence: CASSGGQSSYNSPLHF.

The rearrangement links TRBV3-1 (or the pseudogene TRBV3-2) to TRBJ2-7; D remains unclear. CDR1 LGHDT and CDR2 YNNKEL come from the germline V gene (reference sequence). The V end was cut by 4 bases, the J end by 5 bases, with 6 bases between. The CDR3 has 11 amino acids. The DNA for the CDR3 is TGTGCCAGCAGCCTTTTAGACGAGCAGTACTTC. Residues: CASSLLDEQYF.

V usage is TRBV27 and J usage is TRBJ1-1; D is unresolved. Trimming stripped 3 bases from V and 1 base from J, with 15 bases between. Germline-derived CDR1 and CDR2 are MNHEY and SMNVEV (reference sequence). This CDR3 is 16 amino acids long. As DNA, the CDR3 is TGTGCCAGCAGTTTGGAGGGATGGGGTCCGAACACTGAAGCTTTCTTT. As protein: CASSLEGWGPNTEAFF.

The genes are TRBV7-9 and TRBJ1-2; D is ambiguous. The V end was cut by 0 bases, the J end by 8 bases, with 10 bases between. The CDR3 is 13 residues long. Per the germline V gene, CDR1 is SEHNR and CDR2 is FQNEAQ (reference sequence). This CDR3 is CASSLAQEEGYTF. As DNA, the CDR3 is TGTGCCAGCAGCTTAGCGCAGGAGGAAGGCTACACCTTC.

The sample holds a few counts of this clone. The rearrangement links TRBV12-3 or TRBV12-4 to TRBJ1-4; D is uncertain. With 1 base removed from V and 4 bases from J, the gap between germline ends came to 4 bases. The CDR3 loop spans 13 amino acids. The CDR3 nucleotides read TGTGCCAGCAGTTTAGACGGTAATGAAAAACTGTTTTTT. Protein sequence: CASSLDGNEKLFF.

This chain connects TRBV3-1 (or the pseudogene TRBV3-2) to TRBJ2-1; TRBD1 aligns across 8 bases. The V and J ends lost 6 bases and 4 bases, in that order; junction bases with no gene match: 11. Germline V gene lookup returns CDR1 LGHDT and CDR2 YNNKEL (reference sequence). The CDR3 runs to 16 residues. The CDR3 region has the DNA TGTGCCAGCAGAAGTACCGGGACAGGTAATTACAATGAGCAGTTCTTC. It is translated as CASRSTGTGNYNEQFF.

This chain joins TRBV7-7 and TRBJ2-2; possibly TRBD1 for D (6 bases). The CDR3 extends over 16 amino acids. CDR1 and CDR2 (germline): SSHAT, FNYEAQ (reference sequence). The V end lost 5 bases, the J end lost 2 bases, and 15 bases lay between the germline ends. The CDR3 is CASSPGRTVNTGELFF. For the CDR3, the DNA is TGTGCCAGCAGCCCCGGTAGGACAGTTAACACCGGGGAGCTGTTTTTT.

Within the sample, this clone is medium-sized (0.01 to 0.1%). The rearrangement joins TRBV10-3 to TRBJ2-5; perhaps TRBD2 as D (5 bases). This CDR3 contains 13 residues. V was trimmed by 3 bases and J by 3 bases, leaving 8 bases between them. CDR1 and CDR2 from the germline V gene are ENHRY and SYGVKD. The CDR3 bases are TGTGCCATCAGTGAAGTGAGGGAAGAGACCCAGTACTTC. It specifies CAISEVREETQYF.

This sequence joins TRBV2 and TRBJ2-5; 13 bases map to TRBD2. CDR1 is SNHLY, CDR2 FYNNEI, per germline. The V segment lost 5 bases and the J segment 0 bases; nucleotides outside the gene matches: 6. This CDR3 has 17 residues. CDR3 sequence reads: CASSSGLAGVYQETQYF. The CDR3, as DNA: TGTGCCAGCAGTTCCGGACTAGCGGGGGTGTACCAAGAGACCCAGTACTTC.

This rearrangement joins TRBV7-6 to TRBJ2-3, with 12 bases that match TRBD2. Germline CDR1 is SGHVS and CDR2 is FNYEAQ. Trimming at V came to 3 bases and at J to 3 bases, leaving 10 bases not matched to a gene. The length of the CDR3 is 18 residues. The CDR3 is CASSFRLAGVSSTDTQYF. The CDR3 DNA sequence: TGTGCCAGCAGCTTTAGACTAGCGGGAGTCTCCTCAACAGATACGCAGTATTTT.

This chain links TRBV12-5 with TRBJ1-4; tentatively, D is TRBD1 (6 bases). Germline V gene data show CDR1 as LGHNT and CDR2 as FRNRAP. The CDR3 covers 15 residues. With 4 bases removed from V and 8 bases from J, the gap between germline ends came to 17 bases. The CDR3 DNA reads TGTGCTAGTGGTTCTTTACAGGGTTCGGGCGAAAAACTGTTTTTT. Protein sequence: CASGSLQGSGEKLFF.

The chain combines TRBV7-8 with TRBJ1-5, with TRBD1 matching over 9 bases. Looked up from germline, CDR1 is SGHVS and CDR2 is FQNEAQ. The CDR3 has 18 amino acids. The V gene end was trimmed by 5 bases and the J gene end by 0 bases; junction bases not matched to a gene: 11. The CDR3 DNA reads TGTGCCAGCAGCAAACAACAGGGGGCGGGTGATAGCAATCAGCCCCAGCATTTT. Protein sequence: CASSKQQGAGDSNQPQHF.

This chain joins TRBV10-3 and TRBJ1-2; 7 bases are a match to TRBD1. CDR3 length: 13 amino acids. With 6 bases clipped from V and 8 bases from J, the junction kept 9 bases outside the gene matches. Germline V gene lookup returns CDR1 ENHRY and CDR2 SYGVKD. The CDR3 DNA is TGTGCCATCAGACCAGGGGGAGGAGGGGGCTACACCTTC. This sequence encodes CAIRPGGGGGYTF.

The gene calls are TRBV7-3 and TRBJ1-2; a weak D match, TRBD1 (6 bases). CDR1 is SGHTA, CDR2 FQGTGA, per germline. Trimming left V 4 bases short and J 8 bases short, with 11 bases between. CDR3 size: 12 residues. CDR3 region: CASSSPGQGYTF. DNA of the CDR3: TGTGCCAGCAGCTCACCTGGACAGGGCTACACCTTC.

The chain joins TRBV6-6 to TRBJ1-2; tentative D call: TRBD1 (5 bases). The CDR3 runs 15 residues. In germline, CDR1 is MNHNY, CDR2 SVGAGI (reference sequence). V was pared by 6 bases and J by 3 bases, with 17 bases between. The DNA for the CDR3 is TGTGCCAGCAGACTACCTCGGGGGATAGACTATGGCTACACCTTC. Encoded protein: CASRLPRGIDYGYTF.

This rearrangement joins TRBV11-2 to TRBJ2-5; TRBD2 aligns across 13 bases. CDR1 SGHAT and CDR2 FQNNGV come from the germline V gene. The CDR3 consists of 16 residues. The trim removed 2 bases at V and 1 base at J, leaving 1 base unmatched. CDR3 coding DNA: TGTGCCAGCAGCTTATGGACTAGCGGGGGCCAAGAGACCCAGTACTTC. This sequence encodes CASSLWTSGGQETQYF.

This clone has only one observation. The chain joins TRBV29-1 to TRBJ2-5; 7 bases are shared with TRBD2. V lost 3 bases and J lost 5; bases outside the gene matches: 3. The CDR3 covers 12 residues. Germline CDR1 reads SQVTM; CDR2 reads ANQGSEA. CDR3 region: CSVDLGGETQYF. CDR3 nucleotide sequence: TGCAGCGTTGACTTGGGGGGGGAGACCCAGTACTTC.

This clone was recorded once. J is TRBJ1-4 and V is TRBV19; D perhaps matches TRBD1 (5 bases). V gave up 5 bases and J gave up 8 bases, with 9 bases separating them. Germline V CDR1 and CDR2: LNHDA, SQIVND (reference sequence). This CDR3 contains 12 residues. The CDR3 loop is CASSSYREKLFF. The CDR3 bases are TGTGCCAGTAGTTCATACAGGGAAAAACTGTTTTTT.

The chain has TRBV19 and TRBJ2-4, with 8 bases fitting TRBD1. CDR1 LNHDA and CDR2 SQIVND come from the germline V gene (reference sequence). This CDR3 is 13 amino acids long. Losses at the gene ends were 4 bases for V and 9 bases for J; bases not matched to a gene: 5. The CDR3 region has the DNA TGTGCCAGTAGTACCGGACAGGGTACCATTCAGTACTTC. Translation gives CASSTGQGTIQYF.

The J gene is TRBJ2-7, the V gene TRBV6-2 or TRBV6-3, with unresolved D. The CDR3 is made up of 13 amino acids. Germline V lookup: CDR1 MNHEY, CDR2 SVGEGT. Trimming took off 2 bases at V and 4 bases at J, with 9 bases between the two ends. The CDR3 spells CASSYMSPYEQYF. The CDR3, as DNA: TGTGCCAGCAGTTACATGTCCCCATACGAGCAGTACTTC.

The chain recombines TRBV27 with TRBJ2-1; TRBD2 matches 10 bases. Unmatched junction bases numbered 8, after V lost 6 bases and J lost 6 bases. The V gene's germline CDR1 is MNHEY and CDR2 SMNVEV (reference sequence). CDR3 size: 15 residues. The CDR3 region is CASRRSGGIFNEQFF. DNA of the CDR3: TGTGCCAGCAGACGTAGCGGGGGGATTTTCAATGAGCAGTTCTTC.

The V gene is TRBV24-1, the J gene TRBJ2-1; 11 nucleotides match TRBD1. Trimming at V came to 6 bases and at J to 6 bases, leaving 15 bases not matched to a gene. Germline V gives CDR1 KGHDR, CDR2 SFDVKD. The CDR3 length is 18 residues. CDR3 sequence: CATSPKWGQGGKVNEQFF. Written as DNA, the CDR3 is TGTGCCACCAGTCCTAAGTGGGGACAGGGGGGCAAGGTCAATGAGCAGTTCTTC.

The chain employs TRBV30 and TRBJ1-2; D unresolved. This CDR3 is 11 amino acids long. The V end lost 3 bases, the J end lost 8 bases, and 10 bases lay between the germline ends. Germline assignment: CDR1 GTSNPN and CDR2 SVGIG (reference sequence). The CDR3 here is CAWSWQSGYTF. In nucleotides, the CDR3 is TGTGCCTGGAGCTGGCAGTCGGGCTACACCTTC.

This clone has just a few counts. The V gene is TRBV24-1, the J gene TRBJ1-5, with 10 bases that match TRBD1. The CDR3 is made up of 15 amino acids. V was clipped by 4 bases and J by 4 bases; unmatched bases: 3. Germline CDR1 and CDR2: KGHDR and SFDVKD. The CDR3 region is CATSERTGGNQPQHF. The CDR3 nucleotides are TGTGCCACCAGTGAGCGGACAGGGGGGAATCAGCCCCAGCATTTT.

This chain links TRBV14 with TRBJ1-4; D is unclear. CDR1 SGHDN and CDR2 FVKESK come from the germline V gene. The V end was cut by 1 base, the J end by 8 bases, with 5 bases between. This CDR3 is 12 amino acids long. CDR3 sequence reads: CASSQAGEKLFF. For the CDR3, the DNA is TGTGCCAGCAGCCAAGCAGGCGAAAAACTGTTTTTT.

The genes are TRBV12-3 or TRBV12-4 and TRBJ2-7; D not resolved. This CDR3 spans 13 amino acids. Trimming took 3 bases from V and 5 from J, leaving 11 bases between them. The DNA for the CDR3 is TGTGCCAGCAGTTTTAGATTCCTTGACGAGCAGTACTTC. Protein: CASSFRFLDEQYF.

This chain joins TRBV3-1 (or the pseudogene TRBV3-2) and TRBJ1-1; 7 bases are a match to TRBD1. CDR1 is LGHDT and CDR2 is YNNKEL in the germline V gene (reference sequence). There are 14 residues in the CDR3. V lost 4 bases to trimming and J lost 0 bases; unmatched junction nucleotides: 2. The CDR3 sequence: CASSRDSLNTEAFF. The DNA for the CDR3 is TGTGCCAGCAGCCGGGACAGTTTGAACACTGAAGCTTTCTTT.

The V gene is TRBV6-2 or TRBV6-3, the J gene TRBJ2-7; 9 bases are shared with TRBD2. CDR3 length: 15 amino acids. The germline gives CDR1 MNHEY, CDR2 SVGEGT. Trimming took 6 bases from V and 0 from J; bases not matched to a gene: 6. CDR3 protein: CASRPRLAASYEQYF. In DNA form, the CDR3 reads TGTGCCAGCAGGCCTCGACTAGCGGCCTCCTACGAGCAGTACTTC.